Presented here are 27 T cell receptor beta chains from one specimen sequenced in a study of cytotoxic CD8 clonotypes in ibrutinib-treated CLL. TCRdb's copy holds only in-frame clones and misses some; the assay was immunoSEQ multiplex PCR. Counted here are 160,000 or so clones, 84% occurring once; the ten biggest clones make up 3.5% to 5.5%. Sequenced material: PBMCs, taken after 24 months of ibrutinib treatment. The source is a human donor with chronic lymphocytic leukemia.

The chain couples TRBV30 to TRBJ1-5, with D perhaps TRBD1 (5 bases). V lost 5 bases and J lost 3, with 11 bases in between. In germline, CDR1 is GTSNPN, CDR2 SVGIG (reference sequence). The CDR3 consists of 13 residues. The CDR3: CAWVRGPNQPQHF. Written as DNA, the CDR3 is TGTGCCTGGGTCCGGGGCCCCAATCAGCCCCAGCATTTT. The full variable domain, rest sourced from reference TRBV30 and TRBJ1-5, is SQTIHQWPATLVQPVGSPLSLECTVEGTSNPNLYWYRQAAGRGLQLLFYSVGIGQISSEVPQNLSASRPQDRQFILSSKKLLLSDSGFYLCAWVRGPNQPQHFGDGTRLSIL.

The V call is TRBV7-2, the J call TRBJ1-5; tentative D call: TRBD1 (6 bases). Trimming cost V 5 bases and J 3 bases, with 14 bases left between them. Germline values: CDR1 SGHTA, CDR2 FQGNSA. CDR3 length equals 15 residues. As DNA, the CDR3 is TGTGCCAGCAGCCCAGCGGGGGGGCACAATCAGCCCCAGCATTTT. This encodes CASSPAGGHNQPQHF.

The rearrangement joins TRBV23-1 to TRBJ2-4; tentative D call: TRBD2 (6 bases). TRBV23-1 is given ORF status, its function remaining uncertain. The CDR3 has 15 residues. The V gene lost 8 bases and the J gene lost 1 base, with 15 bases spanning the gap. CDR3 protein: CASGRGDLAKNIQYF. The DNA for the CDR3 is TGCGCCAGCGGACGCGGGGACCTCGCCAAAAACATTCAGTACTTC.

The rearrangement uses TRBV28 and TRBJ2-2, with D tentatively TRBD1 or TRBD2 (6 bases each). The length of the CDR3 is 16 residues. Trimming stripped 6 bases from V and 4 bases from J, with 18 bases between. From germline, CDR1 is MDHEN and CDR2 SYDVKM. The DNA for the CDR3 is TGTGCCAGCAGCCCCGGGGGCAGGGCGGGCACCGGGGAGCTGTTTTTT. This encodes CASSPGGRAGTGELFF. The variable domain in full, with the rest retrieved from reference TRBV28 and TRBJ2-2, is DVKVTQSSRYLVKRTGEKVFLECVQDMDHENMFWYRQDPGLGLRLIYFSYDVKMKEKGDIPEGYSVSREKKERFSLILESASTNQTSMYLCASSPGGRAGTGELFFGEGSRLTVL.

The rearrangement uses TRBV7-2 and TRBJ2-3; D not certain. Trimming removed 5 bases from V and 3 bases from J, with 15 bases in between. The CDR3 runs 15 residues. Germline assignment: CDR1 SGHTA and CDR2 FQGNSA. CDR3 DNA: TGTGCCAGCAGCAGAGCCGGTCGGAGTACAGATACGCAGTATTTT. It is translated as CASSRAGRSTDTQYF.

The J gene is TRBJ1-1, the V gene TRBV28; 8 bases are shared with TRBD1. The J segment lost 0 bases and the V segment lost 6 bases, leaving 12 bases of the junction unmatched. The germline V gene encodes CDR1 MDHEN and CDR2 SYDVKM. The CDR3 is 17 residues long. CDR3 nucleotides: TGTGCCAGCAGAGGGGCCAGGGGGCTATCGTTGAACACTGAAGCTTTCTTT. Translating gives CASRGARGLSLNTEAFF. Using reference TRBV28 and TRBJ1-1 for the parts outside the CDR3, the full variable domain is DVKVTQSSRYLVKRTGEKVFLECVQDMDHENMFWYRQDPGLGLRLIYFSYDVKMKEKGDIPEGYSVSREKKERFSLILESASTNQTSMYLCASRGARGLSLNTEAFFGQGTRLTVV.

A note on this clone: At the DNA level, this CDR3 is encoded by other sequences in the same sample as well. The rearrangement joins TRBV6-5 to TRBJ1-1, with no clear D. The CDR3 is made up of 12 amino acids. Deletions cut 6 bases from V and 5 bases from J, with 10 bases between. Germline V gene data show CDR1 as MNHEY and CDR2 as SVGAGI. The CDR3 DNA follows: TGTGCCAGCAGGAATCGGGAAACTGAAGCTTTCTTT. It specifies CASRNRETEAFF.

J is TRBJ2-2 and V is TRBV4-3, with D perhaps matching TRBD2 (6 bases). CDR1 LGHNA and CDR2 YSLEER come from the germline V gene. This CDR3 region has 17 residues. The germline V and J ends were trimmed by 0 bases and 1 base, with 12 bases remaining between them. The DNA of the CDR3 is TGCGCCAGCAGCCAAGATCGTGCGGGGTTGAACACCGGGGAGCTGTTTTTT. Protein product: CASSQDRAGLNTGELFF.

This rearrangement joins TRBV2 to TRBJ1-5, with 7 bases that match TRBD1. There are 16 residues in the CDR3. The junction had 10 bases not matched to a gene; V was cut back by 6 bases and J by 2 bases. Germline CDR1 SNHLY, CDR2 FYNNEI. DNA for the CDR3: TGTGCCAGCAGGGGGGACAGCTCTCTGGGCAATCAGCCCCAGCATTTT. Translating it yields CASRGDSSLGNQPQHF.

Here the CDR3 DNA reads TGTGCCAGCAGTTTTCGGGGAAGTAGGTACGAGCAGTACTTC. This codes for CASSFRGSRYEQYF. The chain employs TRBV28 and TRBJ2-7, with a weak D call TRBD2 (5 bases). The CDR3 sequence is 14 residues long. From germline, CDR1 is MDHEN and CDR2 SYDVKM. V lost 3 bases and J lost 4, with 13 bases in between.

DNA for the CDR3: TGTGCCAGCAGGGCAGCTAGCGGGAGGGCGGATACGCAGTATTTT. This gives the protein CASRAASGRADTQYF. J is TRBJ2-3 and V is TRBV2; 12 bases align to TRBD2. CDR3 length: 15 amino acids. With 6 bases clipped from V and 6 bases from J, the junction kept 7 bases outside the gene matches. CDR1 is SNHLY, CDR2 FYNNEI, per germline.

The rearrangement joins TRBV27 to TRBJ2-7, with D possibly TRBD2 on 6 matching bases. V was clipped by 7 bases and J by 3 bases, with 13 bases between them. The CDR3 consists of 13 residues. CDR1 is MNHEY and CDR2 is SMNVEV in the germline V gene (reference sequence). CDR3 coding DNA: TGTGCCAGCAACCATGCGGGGAACTACGAGCAGTACTTC. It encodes CASNHAGNYEQYF.

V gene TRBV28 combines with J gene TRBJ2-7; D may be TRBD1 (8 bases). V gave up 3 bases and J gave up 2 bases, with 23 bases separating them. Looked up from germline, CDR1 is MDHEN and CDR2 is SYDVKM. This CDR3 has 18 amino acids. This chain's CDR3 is CASSFRQGLAEQAYEQYF. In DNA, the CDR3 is TGTGCCAGCAGTTTTAGACAGGGGCTAGCGGAGCAAGCCTACGAGCAGTACTTC.

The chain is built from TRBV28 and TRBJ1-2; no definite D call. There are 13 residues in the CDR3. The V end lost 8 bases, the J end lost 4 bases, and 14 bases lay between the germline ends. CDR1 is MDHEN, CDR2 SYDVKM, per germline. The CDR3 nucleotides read TGTGCCAGCGAAGGGCCGGGCCGCTATGGCTACACCTTC. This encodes CASEGPGRYGYTF.

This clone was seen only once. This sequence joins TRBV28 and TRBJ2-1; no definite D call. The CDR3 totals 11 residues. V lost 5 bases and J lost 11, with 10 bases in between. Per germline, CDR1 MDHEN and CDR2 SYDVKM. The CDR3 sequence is CASSPLNQQFF. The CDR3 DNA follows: TGTGCCAGCAGTCCCTTGAATCAGCAGTTCTTC.

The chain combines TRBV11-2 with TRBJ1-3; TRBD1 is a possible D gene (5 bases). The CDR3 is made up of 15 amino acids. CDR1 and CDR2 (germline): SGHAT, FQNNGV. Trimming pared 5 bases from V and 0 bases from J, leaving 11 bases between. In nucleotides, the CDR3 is TGTGCCAGCAGCCGACAGTTATACTCTGGAAACACCATATATTTT. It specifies CASSRQLYSGNTIYF.

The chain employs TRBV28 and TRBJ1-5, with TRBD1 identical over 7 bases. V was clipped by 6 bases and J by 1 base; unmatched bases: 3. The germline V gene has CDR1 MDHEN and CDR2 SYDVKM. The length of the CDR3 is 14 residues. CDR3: CASSGTVSNQPQHF. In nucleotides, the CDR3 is TGTGCCAGCAGCGGGACAGTAAGCAATCAGCCCCAGCATTTT.

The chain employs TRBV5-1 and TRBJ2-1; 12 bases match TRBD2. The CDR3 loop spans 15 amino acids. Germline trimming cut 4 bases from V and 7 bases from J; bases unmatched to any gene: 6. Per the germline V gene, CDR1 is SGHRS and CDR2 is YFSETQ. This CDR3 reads CASSPRTSGNNEQFF. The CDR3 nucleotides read TGCGCCAGCAGCCCAAGGACTAGCGGGAATAATGAGCAGTTCTTC. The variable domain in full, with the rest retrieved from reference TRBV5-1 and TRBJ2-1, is KAGVTQTPRYLIKTRGQQVTLSCSPISGHRSVSWYQQTPGQGLQFLFEYFSETQRNKGNFPGRFSGRQFSNSRSEMNVSTLELGDSALYLCASSPRTSGNNEQFFGPGTRLTVL.

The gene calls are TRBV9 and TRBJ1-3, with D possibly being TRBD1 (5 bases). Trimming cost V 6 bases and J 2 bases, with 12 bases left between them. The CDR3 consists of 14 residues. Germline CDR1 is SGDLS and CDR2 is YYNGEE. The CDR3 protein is CASTSGGTGNTIYF. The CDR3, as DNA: TGTGCCAGCACCTCCGGGGGGACTGGAAACACCATATATTTT.

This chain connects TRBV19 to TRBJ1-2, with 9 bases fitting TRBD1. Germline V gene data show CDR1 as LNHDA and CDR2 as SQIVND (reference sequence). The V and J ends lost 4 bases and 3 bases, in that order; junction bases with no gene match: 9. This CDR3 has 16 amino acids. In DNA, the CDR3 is TGTGCCAGTAGTAAAGCCCAACAGGGGGCCTACTATGGCTACACCTTC. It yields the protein CASSKAQQGAYYGYTF.

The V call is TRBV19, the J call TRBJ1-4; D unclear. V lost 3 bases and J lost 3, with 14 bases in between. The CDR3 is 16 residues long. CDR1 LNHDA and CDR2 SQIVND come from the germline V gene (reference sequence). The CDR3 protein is CASSMARGKANEKLFF. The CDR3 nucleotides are TGTGCCAGTAGTATGGCCCGAGGGAAGGCTAATGAAAAACTGTTTTTT.

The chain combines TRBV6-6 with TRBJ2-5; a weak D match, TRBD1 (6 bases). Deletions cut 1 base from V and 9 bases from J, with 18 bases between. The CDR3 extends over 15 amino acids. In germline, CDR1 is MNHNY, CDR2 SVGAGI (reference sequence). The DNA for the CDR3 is TGTGCCAGCAGTTACTTACCGGGGCAGGGGAGTCCCCAGTACTTC. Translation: CASSYLPGQGSPQYF.

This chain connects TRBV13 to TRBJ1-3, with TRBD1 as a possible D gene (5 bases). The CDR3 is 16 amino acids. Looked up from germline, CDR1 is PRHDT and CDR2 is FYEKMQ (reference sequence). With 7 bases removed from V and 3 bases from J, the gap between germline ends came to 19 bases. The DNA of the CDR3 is TGTGCCAGCATCTATGGAGGGGCGCGTCGTGGAAACACCATATATTTT. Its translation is CASIYGGARRGNTIYF.

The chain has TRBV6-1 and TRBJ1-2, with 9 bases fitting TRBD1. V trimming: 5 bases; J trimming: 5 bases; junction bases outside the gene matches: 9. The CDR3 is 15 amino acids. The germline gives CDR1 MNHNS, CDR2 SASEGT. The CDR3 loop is CASSPGQGVSYGYTF. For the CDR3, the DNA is TGTGCCAGCAGTCCGGGACAGGGAGTTAGTTATGGCTACACCTTC.

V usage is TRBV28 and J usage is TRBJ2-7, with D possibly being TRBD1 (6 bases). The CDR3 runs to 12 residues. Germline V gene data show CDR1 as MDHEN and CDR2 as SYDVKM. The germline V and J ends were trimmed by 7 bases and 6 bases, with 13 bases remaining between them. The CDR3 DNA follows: TGTGCCAGCACCCTCATGGGGGCCGAGCAGTACTTC. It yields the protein CASTLMGAEQYF.

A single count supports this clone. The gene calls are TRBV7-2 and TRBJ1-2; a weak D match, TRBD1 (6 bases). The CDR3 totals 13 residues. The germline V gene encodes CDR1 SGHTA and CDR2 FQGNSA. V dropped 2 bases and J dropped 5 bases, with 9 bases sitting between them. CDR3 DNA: TGTGCCAGCAGCTTAACAGGGTATTATGGCTACACCTTC. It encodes CASSLTGYYGYTF.

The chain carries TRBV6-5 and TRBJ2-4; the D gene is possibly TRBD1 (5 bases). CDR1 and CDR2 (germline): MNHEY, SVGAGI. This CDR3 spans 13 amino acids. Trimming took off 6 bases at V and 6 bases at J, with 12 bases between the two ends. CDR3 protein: CASRDSDANIQYF. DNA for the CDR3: TGTGCCAGCAGAGACAGTGATGCAAACATTCAGTACTTC.